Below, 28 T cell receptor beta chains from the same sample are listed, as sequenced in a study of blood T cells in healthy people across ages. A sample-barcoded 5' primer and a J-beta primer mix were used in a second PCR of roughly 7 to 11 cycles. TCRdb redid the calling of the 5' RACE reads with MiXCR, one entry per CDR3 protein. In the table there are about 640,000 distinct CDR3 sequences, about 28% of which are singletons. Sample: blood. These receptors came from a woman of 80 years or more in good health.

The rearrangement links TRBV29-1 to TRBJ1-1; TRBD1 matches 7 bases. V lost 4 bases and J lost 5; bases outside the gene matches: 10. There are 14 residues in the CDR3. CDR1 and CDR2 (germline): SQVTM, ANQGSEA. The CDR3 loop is CSVGTGGTGTEAFF. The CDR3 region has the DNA TGCAGCGTTGGGACAGGCGGAACGGGTACTGAAGCTTTCTTT.

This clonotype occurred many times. The CDR3, as DNA: TGTGCCACCAGCAGAGATGGGACAGGGGGCGCGACAGATACGCAGTATTTT. It specifies CATSRDGTGGATDTQYF. The chain carries TRBV15 and TRBJ2-3, with 12 bases aligning to TRBD1. Germline V gene data show CDR1 as LNHNV and CDR2 as YYDKDF (reference sequence). With 0 bases clipped from V and 3 bases from J, the junction kept 4 bases outside the gene matches. The CDR3 is 17 amino acids.

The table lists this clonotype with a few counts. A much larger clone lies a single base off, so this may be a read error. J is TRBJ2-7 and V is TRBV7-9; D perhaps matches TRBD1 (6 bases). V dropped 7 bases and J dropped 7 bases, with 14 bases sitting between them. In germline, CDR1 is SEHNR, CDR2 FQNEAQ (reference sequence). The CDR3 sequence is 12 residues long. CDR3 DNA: TGTGCCAGCAACCATGGGGGCAATGAGCAGTACTTC. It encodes CASNHGGNEQYF.

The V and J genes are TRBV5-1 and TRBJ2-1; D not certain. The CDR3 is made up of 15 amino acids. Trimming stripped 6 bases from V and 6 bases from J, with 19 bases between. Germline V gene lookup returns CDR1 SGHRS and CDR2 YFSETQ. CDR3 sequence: CASTLGLKSGNEQFF. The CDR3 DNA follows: TGCGCCAGCACTCTGGGTTTGAAATCGGGCAATGAGCAGTTCTTC.

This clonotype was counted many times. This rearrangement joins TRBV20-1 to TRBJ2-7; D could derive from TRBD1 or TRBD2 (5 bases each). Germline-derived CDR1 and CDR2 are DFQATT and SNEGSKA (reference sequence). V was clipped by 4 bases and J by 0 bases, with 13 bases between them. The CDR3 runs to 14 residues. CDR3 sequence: CSATGPGSSYEQYF. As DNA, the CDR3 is TGCAGTGCTACCGGCCCAGGGAGCTCCTACGAGCAGTACTTC.

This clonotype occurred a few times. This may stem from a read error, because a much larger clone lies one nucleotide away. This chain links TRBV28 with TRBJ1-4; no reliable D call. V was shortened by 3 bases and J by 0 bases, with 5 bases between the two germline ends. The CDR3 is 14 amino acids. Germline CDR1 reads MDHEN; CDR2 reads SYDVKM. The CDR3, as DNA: TGTGCCAGCAGTTTGCTTGCAACTAATGAAAAACTGTTTTTT. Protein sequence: CASSLLATNEKLFF.

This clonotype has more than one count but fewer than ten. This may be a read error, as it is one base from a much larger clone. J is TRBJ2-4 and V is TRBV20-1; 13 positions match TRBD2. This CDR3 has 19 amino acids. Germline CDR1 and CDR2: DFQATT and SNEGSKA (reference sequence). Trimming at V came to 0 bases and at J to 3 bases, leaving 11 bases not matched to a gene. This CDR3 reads CSARDPTSGGTGDKNIQYF. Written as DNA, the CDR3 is TGCAGTGCTAGAGATCCGACTAGCGGGGGGACCGGGGACAAAAACATTCAGTACTTC.

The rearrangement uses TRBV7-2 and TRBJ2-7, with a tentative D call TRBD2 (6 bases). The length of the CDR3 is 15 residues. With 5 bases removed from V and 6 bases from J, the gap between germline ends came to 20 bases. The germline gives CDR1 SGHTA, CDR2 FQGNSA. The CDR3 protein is CASSAGTGPAGEQYF. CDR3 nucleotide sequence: TGTGCCAGCAGCGCTGGGACGGGTCCAGCGGGCGAGCAGTACTTC.

The CDR3 here is CASSFLSRFSGGALDTQYF. The CDR3 DNA is TGTGCCAGCAGTTTCCTGAGCCGTTTTAGCGGGGGGGCCTTAGATACGCAGTATTTT. V usage is TRBV27 and J usage is TRBJ2-3; 11 nucleotides agree with TRBD2. The V gene end was trimmed by 3 bases and the J gene end by 5 bases; junction bases not matched to a gene: 16. The CDR3 spans 19 residues. Looked up from germline, CDR1 is MNHEY and CDR2 is SMNVEV (reference sequence).

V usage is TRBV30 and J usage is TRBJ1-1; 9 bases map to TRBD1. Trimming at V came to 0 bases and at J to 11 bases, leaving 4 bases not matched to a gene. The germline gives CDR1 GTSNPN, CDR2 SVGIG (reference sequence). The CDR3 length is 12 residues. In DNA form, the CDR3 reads TGTGCCTGGAGTGTTGAGGACAGGGGCGCTTTCTTT. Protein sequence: CAWSVEDRGAFF. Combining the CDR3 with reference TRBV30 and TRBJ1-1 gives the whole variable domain SQTIHQWPATLVQPVGSPLSLECTVEGTSNPNLYWYRQAAGRGLQLLFYSVGIGQISSEVPQNLSASRPQDRQFILSSKKLLLSDSGFYLCAWSVEDRGAFFGQGTRLTVV.

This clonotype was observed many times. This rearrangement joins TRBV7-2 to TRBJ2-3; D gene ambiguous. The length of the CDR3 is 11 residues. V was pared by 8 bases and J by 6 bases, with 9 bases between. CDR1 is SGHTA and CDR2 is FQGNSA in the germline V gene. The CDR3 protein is CASALEDTQYF. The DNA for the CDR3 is TGTGCCAGCGCCCTAGAGGATACGCAGTATTTT.

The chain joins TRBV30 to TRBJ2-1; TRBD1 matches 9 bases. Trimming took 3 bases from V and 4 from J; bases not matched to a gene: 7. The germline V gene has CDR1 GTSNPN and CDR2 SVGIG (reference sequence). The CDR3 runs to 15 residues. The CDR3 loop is CAWRGRDREYNEQFF. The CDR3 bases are TGTGCCTGGAGGGGCCGGGACAGGGAATACAATGAGCAGTTCTTC.

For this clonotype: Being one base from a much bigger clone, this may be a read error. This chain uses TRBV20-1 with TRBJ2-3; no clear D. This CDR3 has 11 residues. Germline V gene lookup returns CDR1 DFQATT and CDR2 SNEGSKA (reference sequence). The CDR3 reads CSARQLDAQYF. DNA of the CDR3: TGCAGTGCTAGGCAATTAGATGCGCAGTATTTT.

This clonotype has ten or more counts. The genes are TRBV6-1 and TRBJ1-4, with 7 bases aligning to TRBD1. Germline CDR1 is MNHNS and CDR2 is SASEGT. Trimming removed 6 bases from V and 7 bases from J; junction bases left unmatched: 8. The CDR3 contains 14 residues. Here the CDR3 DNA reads TGTGCCAGCAGGCCCGACAGGGCTAGTGAAAAACTGTTTTTT. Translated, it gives CASRPDRASEKLFF.

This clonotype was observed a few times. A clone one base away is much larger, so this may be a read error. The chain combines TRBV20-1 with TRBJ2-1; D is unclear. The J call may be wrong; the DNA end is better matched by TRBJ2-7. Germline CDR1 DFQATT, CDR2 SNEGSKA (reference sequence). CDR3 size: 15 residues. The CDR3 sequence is CSAHPAPEAYNEQYF. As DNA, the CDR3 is TGCAGTGCTCATCCTGCTCCAGAGGCCTACAATGAGCAGTACTTC.

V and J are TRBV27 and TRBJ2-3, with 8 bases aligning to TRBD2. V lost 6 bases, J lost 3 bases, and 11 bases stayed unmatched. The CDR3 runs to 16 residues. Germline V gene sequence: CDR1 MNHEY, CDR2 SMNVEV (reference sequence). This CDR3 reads CASSRSPGGPTDTQYF. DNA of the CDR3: TGTGCCAGCAGCAGGTCCCCGGGGGGGCCAACAGATACGCAGTATTTT.

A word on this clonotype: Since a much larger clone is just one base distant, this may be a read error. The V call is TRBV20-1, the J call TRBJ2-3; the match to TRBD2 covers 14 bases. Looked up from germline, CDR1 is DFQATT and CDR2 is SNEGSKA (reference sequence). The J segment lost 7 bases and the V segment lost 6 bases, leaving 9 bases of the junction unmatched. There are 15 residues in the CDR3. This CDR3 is CSALPTSGGAYTQYF. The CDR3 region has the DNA TGCAGTGCCCTCCCGACTAGCGGGGGGGCCTATACGCAGTATTTT.

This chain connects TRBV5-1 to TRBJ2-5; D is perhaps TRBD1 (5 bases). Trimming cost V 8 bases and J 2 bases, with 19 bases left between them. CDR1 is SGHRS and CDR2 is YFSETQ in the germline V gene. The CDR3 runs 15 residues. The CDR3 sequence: CASSSLGPVQETQYF. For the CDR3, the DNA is TGCGCCAGTTCCTCCCTGGGGCCGGTACAAGAGACCCAGTACTTC. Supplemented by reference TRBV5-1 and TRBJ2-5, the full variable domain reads KAGVTQTPRYLIKTRGQQVTLSCSPISGHRSVSWYQQTPGQGLQFLFEYFSETQRNKGNFPGRFSGRQFSNSRSEMNVSTLELGDSALYLCASSSLGPVQETQYFGPGTRLLVL.

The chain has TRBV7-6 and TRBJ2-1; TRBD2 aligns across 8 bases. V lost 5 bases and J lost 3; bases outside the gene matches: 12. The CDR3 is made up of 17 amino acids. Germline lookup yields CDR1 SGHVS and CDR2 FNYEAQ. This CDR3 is CASSPSGGARIYNEQFF. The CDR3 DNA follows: TGTGCCAGCAGCCCCTCGGGAGGGGCGCGAATCTACAATGAGCAGTTCTTC.

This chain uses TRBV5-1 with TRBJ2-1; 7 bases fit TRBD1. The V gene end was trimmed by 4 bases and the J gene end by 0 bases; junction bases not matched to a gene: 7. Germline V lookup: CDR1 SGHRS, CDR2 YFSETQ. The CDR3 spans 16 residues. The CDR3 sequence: CASSRQQGSSYNEQFF. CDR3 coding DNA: TGCGCCAGCAGCCGGCAACAGGGGAGCTCCTACAATGAGCAGTTCTTC.

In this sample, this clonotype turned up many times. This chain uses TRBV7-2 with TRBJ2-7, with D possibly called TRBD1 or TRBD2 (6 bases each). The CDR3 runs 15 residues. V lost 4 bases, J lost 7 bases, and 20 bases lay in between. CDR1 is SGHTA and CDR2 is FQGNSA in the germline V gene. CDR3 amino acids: CASSSTGATPSEQYF. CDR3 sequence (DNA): TGTGCCAGCAGCTCGACGGGGGCCACCCCTTCTGAGCAGTACTTC. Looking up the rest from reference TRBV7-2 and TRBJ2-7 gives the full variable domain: GAGVSQSPSNKVTEKGKDVELRCDPISGHTALYWYRQSLGQGLEFLIYFQGNSAPDKSGLPSDRFSAERTGGSVSTLTIQRTQQEDSAVYLCASSSTGATPSEQYFGPGTRLTVT.

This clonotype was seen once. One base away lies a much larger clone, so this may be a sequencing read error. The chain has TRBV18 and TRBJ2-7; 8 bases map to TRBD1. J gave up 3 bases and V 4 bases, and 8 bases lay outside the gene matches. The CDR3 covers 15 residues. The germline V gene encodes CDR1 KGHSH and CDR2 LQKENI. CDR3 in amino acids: CASSRNPDRGYEQYF. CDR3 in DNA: TGTGCCAGCTCACGAAACCCCGACAGGGGCTACGAGCAGTACTTC.

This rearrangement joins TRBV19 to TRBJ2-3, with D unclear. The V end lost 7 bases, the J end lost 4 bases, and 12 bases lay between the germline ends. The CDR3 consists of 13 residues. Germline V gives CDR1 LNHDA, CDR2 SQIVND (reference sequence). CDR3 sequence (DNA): TGTGCCAGTAACCACGCAGAGGCAGATACGCAGTATTTT. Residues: CASNHAEADTQYF.

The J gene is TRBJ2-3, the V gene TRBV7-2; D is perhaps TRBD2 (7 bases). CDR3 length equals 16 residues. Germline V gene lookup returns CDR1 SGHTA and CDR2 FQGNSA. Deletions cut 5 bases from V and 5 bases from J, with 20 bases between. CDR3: CASSPPSGGPVDTQYF. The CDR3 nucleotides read TGTGCCAGCAGCCCCCCCTCCGGGGGGCCGGTAGATACGCAGTATTTT.

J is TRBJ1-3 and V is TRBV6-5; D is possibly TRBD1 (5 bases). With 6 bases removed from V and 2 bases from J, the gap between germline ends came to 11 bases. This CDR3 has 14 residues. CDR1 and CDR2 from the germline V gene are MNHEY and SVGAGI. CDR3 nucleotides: TGTGCCAGCAGCCCCCGGGGCACTGGAAACACCATATATTTT. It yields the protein CASSPRGTGNTIYF.

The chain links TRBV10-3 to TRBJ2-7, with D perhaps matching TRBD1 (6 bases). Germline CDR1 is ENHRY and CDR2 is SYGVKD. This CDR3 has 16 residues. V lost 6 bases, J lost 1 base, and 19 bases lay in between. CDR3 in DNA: TGTGCCATCAGCGGCACAGGGCCCCCAAAGTCCTACGAGCAGTACTTC. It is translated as CAISGTGPPKSYEQYF.

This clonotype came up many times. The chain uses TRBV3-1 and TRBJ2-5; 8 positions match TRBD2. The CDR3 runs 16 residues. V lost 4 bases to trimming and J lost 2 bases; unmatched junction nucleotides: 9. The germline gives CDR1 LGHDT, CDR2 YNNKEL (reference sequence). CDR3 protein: CASSPAGAGAQETQYF. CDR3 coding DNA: TGTGCCAGCAGCCCCGCCGGAGCGGGGGCGCAAGAGACCCAGTACTTC.

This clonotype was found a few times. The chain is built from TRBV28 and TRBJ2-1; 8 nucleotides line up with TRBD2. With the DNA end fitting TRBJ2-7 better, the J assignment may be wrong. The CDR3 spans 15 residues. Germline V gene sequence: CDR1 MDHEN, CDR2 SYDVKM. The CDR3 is CASSFGGAAYNEQYF. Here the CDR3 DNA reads TGTGCCAGCAGTTTCGGGGGGGCGGCCTACAATGAGCAGTACTTC.